This T cell receptor (beta chain) is drawn from a study of cytomegalovirus exposure and HLA in healthy donors. This clone was detected a few times. The antigen remains unidentified. Findings and limits, study-wide: Cytomegalovirus status was reportedly diagnosed by the classifier with high specificity and sensitivity. Among immune exposure information, only CMV serostatus was available.

Both 60 Vbeta primers and 13 Jbeta primers went into the PCR. Clones were sequenced by immunoSEQ multiplex PCR, and TCRdb holds only the in-frame ones, with some missing. The sample comprises about 200,000 clones, about 80% of which are singletons, and about 1.4% rests with the top ten. The sample taken for sequencing was PBMCs. This TCR derives from a girl under 18 in good health and CMV-seronegative.

Here the CDR3 DNA reads TGTGCCAGCACCACAGGGGGGGGAAATGACGAAGCTTTCTTT. The encoded protein is CASTTGGGNDEAFF. The V call is TRBV6-5, the J call TRBJ1-1, with 8 positions matching TRBD1. CDR3 length: 14 amino acids. V was pared by 7 bases and J by 8 bases, with 12 bases of the junction left unmatched. The germline V gene encodes CDR1 MNHEY and CDR2 SVGAGI.